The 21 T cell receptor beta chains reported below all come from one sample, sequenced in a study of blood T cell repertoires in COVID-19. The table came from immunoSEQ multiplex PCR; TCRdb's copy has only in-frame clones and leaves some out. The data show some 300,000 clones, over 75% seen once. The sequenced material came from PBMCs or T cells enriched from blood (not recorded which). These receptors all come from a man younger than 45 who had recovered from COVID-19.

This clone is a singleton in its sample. Here the CDR3 DNA reads TGTGCCACCAGCAGAGATCAGGGGGCAAATGAAAAACTGTTTTTT. Translated, it gives CATSRDQGANEKLFF. The V and J genes are TRBV15 and TRBJ1-4, with 8 bases lining up with TRBD1. CDR1 LNHNV and CDR2 YYDKDF come from the germline V gene (reference sequence). V dropped 0 bases and J dropped 5; count of bases not matched to a gene: 2. The CDR3 runs 15 residues.

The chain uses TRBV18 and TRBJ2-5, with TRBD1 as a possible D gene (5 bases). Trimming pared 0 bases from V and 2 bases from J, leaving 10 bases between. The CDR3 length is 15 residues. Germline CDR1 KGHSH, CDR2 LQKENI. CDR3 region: CASSPPGLFQETQYF. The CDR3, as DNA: TGTGCCAGCTCACCACCGGGGCTATTTCAAGAGACCCAGTACTTC.

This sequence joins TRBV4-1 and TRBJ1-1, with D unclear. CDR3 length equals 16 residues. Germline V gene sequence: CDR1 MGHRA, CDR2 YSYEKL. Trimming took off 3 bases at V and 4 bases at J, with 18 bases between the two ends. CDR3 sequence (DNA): TGCGCCAGCAGCCAGGTTCCGGACCCCGGGAGCACTGAAGCTTTCTTT. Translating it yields CASSQVPDPGSTEAFF.

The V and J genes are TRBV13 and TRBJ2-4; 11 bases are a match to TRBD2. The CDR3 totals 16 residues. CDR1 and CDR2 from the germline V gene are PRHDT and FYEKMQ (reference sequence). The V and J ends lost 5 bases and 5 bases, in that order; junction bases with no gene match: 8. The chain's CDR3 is CASSLRTSGWENIQYF. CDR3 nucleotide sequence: TGTGCCAGCAGCCTTCGGACTAGCGGGTGGGAAAACATTCAGTACTTC.

CDR3 residues: CASSYPSGQPSYEQYF. As DNA, the CDR3 is TGTGCCAGCAGCTACCCGTCGGGACAGCCCTCCTACGAGCAGTACTTC. The chain joins TRBV7-8 to TRBJ2-7, with 7 bases that match TRBD1. The CDR3 extends over 16 amino acids. The germline V gene has CDR1 SGHVS and CDR2 FQNEAQ. Trimming took 4 bases from V and 0 from J; bases not matched to a gene: 9.

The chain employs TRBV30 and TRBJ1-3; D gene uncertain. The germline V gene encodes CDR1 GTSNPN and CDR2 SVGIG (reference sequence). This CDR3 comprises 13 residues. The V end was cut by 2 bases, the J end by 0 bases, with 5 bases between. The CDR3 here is CAWSRFSGNTIYF. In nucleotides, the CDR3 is TGTGCCTGGAGTCGGTTCTCTGGAAACACCATATATTTT.

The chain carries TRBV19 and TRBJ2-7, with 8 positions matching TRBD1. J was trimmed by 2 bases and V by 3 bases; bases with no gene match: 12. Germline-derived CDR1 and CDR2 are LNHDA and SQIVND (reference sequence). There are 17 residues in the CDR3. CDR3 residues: CASSMALVDRDPYEQYF. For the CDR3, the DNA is TGTGCCAGTAGTATGGCCCTTGTGGACAGGGACCCCTACGAGCAGTACTTC.

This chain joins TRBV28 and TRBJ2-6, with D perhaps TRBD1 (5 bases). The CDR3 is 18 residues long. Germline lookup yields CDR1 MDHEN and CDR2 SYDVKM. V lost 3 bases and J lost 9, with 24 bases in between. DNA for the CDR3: TGTGCCAGCAGTTTTTCGCCTTCGGCAGGGCCGGCGGACAACGTCCTGACTTTC. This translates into CASSFSPSAGPADNVLTF. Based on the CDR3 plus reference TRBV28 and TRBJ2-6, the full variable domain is DVKVTQSSRYLVKRTGEKVFLECVQDMDHENMFWYRQDPGLGLRLIYFSYDVKMKEKGDIPEGYSVSREKKERFSLILESASTNQTSMYLCASSFSPSAGPADNVLTFGAGSRLTVL.

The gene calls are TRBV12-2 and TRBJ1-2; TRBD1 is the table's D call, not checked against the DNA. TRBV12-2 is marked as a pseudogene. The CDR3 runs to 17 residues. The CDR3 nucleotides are TGTGCAAGTCGCTTATTGCCAGATCCGGGACAGGGGTATGGCTACACCTTC. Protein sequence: CASRLLPDPGQGYGYTF.

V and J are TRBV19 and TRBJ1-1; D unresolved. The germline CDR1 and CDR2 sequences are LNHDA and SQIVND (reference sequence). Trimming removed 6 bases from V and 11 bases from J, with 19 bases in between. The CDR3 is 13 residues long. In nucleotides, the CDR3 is TGTGCCAGTAGCTCAACCTCTCGCGTGTCGGCTTTCTTT. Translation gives CASSSTSRVSAFF.

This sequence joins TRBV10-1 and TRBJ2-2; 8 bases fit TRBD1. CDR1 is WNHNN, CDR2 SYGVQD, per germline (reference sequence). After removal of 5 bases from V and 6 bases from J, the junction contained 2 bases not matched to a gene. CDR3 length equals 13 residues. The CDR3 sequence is CASSQGAPGELFF. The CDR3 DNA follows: TGCGCCAGCAGTCAGGGGGCGCCCGGGGAGCTGTTTTTT.

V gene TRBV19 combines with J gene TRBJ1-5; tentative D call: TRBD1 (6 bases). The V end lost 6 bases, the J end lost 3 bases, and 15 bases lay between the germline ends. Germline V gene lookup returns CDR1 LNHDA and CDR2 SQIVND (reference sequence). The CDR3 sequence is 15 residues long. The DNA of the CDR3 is TGTGCCAGTAGGCCGGGTGGGGGCTTCAATCAGCCCCAGCATTTT. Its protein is CASRPGGGFNQPQHF.

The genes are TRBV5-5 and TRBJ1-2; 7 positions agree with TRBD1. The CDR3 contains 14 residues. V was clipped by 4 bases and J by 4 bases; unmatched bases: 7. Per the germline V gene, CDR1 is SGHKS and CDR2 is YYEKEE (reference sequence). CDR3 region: CASSHPPGGYGYTF. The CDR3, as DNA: TGTGCCAGCAGCCACCCACCAGGGGGCTATGGCTACACCTTC.

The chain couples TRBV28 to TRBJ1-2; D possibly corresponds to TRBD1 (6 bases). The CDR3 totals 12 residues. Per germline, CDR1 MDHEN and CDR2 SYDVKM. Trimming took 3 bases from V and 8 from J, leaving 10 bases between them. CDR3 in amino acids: CASSLDRLGYTF. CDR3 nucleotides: TGTGCCAGCAGTTTGGACAGACTAGGCTACACCTTC.

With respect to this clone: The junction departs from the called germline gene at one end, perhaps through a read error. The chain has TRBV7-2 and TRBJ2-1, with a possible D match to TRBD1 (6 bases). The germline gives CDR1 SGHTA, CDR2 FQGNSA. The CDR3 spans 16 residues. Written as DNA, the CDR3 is TGTGCCAGCAGCGGTCAGGGGACGCGCTCCTACAATGAGCAATTCTTC. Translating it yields CASSGQGTRSYNEQFF.

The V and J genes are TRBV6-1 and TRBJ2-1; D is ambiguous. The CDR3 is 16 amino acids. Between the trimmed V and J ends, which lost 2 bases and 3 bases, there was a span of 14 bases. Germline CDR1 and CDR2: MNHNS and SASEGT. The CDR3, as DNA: TGTGCCAGCAGTGAATCCCCACAGAGCCGCTACAATGAGCAGTTCTTC. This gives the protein CASSESPQSRYNEQFF.

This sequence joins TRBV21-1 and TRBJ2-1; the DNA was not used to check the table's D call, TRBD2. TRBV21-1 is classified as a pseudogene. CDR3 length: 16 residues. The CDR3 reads CASSKVVAGDHNEQFF. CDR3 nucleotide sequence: TGTGCCAGCAGCAAAGTGGTGGCGGGAGATCACAATGAGCAGTTCTTC.

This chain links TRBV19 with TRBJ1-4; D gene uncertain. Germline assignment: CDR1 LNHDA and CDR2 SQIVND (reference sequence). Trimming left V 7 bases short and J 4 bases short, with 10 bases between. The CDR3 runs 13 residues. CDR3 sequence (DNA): TGTGCCAGTACCCCCGAGGGTAATGAAAAACTGTTTTTT. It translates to CASTPEGNEKLFF.

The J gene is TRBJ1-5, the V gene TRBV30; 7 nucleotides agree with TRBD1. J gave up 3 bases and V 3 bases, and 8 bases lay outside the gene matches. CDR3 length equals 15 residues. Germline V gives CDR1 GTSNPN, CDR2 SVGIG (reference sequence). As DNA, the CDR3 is TGTGCCTGGAGCTTAGGGACAGTCAACAATCAGCCCCAGCATTTT. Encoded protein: CAWSLGTVNNQPQHF.

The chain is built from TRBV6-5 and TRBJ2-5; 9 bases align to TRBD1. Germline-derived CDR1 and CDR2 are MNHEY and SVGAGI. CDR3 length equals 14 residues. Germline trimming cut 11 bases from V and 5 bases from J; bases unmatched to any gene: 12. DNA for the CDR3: TGTGCCGGAGCCTCAACAGGGGGCGACGAGACCCAGTACTTC. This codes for CAGASTGGDETQYF.

The DNA for the CDR3 is TGTGCCAGCAGCCGTCTTCGAGCCGGGACAGGTTTTACGGTGCAGTACTTC. Protein sequence: CASSRLRAGTGFTVQYF. The V and J genes are TRBV3-1 (or the pseudogene TRBV3-2) and TRBJ2-7, with 8 bases lining up with TRBD1. With V trimmed by 4 bases and J by 9 bases, 20 bases remained unmatched. The CDR3 runs to 17 residues. Germline loops: CDR1 LGHDT, CDR2 YNNKEL (reference sequence).